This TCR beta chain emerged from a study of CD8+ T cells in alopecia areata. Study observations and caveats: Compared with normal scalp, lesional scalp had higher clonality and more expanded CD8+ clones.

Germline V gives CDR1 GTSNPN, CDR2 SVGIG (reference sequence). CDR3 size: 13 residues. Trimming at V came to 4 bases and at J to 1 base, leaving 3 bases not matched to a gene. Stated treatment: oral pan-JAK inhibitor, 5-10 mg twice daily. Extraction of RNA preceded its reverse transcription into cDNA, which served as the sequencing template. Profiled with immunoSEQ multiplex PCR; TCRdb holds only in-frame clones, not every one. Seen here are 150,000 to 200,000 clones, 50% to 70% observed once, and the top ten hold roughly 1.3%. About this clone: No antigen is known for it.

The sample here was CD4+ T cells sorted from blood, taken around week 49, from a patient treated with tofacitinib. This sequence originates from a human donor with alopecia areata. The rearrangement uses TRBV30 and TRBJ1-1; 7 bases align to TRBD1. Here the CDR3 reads CAWMGQPNTEAFF. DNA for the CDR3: TGTGCCTGGATGGGACAGCCGAACACTGAAGCTTTCTTT.